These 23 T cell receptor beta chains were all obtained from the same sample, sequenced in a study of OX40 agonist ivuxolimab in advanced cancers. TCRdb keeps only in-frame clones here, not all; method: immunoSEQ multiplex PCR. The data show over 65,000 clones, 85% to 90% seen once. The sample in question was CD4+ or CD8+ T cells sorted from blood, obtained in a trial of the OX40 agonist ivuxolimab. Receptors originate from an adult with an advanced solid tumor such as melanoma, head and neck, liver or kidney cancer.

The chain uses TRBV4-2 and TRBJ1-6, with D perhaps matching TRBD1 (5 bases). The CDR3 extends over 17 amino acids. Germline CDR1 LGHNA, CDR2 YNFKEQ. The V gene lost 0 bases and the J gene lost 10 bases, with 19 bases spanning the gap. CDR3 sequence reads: CASSQERLIGARSPLHF. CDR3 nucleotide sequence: TGTGCCAGCAGCCAAGAAAGGCTTATAGGGGCTCGGTCACCCCTCCACTTT.

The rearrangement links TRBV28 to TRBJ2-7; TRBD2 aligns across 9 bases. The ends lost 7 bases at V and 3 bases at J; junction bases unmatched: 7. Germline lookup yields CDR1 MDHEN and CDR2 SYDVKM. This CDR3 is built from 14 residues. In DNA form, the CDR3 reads TGTGCCAGCATCGATAGCGGGGGACACTACGAGCAGTACTTC. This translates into CASIDSGGHYEQYF.

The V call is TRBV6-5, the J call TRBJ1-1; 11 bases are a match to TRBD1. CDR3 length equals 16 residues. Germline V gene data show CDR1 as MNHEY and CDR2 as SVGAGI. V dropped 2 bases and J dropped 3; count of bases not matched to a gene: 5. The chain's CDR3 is CASSYRDRGSDTEAFF. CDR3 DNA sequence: TGTGCCAGCAGTTACAGGGACAGGGGGAGCGACACTGAAGCTTTCTTT.

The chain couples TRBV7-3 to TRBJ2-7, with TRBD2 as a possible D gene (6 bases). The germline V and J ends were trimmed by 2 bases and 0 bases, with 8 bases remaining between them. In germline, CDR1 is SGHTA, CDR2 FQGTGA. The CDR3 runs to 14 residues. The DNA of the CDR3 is TGTGCCAGCAGCTTAGCGGGGAGCTCCTACGAGCAGTACTTC. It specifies CASSLAGSSYEQYF.

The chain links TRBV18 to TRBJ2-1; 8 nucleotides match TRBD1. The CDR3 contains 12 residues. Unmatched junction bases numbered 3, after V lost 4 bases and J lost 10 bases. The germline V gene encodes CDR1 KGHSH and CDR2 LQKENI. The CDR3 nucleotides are TGTGCCAGCTCACAGACAGGGGAGGAGCAGTTCTTC. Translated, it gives CASSQTGEEQFF.

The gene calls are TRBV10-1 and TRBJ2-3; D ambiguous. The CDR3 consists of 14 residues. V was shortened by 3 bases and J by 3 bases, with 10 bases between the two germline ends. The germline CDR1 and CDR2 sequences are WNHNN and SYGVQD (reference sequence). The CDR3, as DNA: TGCGCCAGCAGTGATGGGATATGGACAGATACGCAGTATTTT. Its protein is CASSDGIWTDTQYF.

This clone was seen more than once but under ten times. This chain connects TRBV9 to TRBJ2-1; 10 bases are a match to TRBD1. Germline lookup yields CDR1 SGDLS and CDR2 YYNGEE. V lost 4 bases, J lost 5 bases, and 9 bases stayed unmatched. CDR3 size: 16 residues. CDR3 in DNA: TGTGCCAGCAGCTCTACAATGGGGACAGGGGACAATGAGCAGTTCTTC. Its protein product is CASSSTMGTGDNEQFF.

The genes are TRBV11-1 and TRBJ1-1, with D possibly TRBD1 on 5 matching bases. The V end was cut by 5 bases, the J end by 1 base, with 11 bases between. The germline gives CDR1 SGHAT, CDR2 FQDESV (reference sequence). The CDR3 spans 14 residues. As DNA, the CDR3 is TGTGCCAGCAGCCGTTCGAGGGGGAACACTGAAGCTTTCTTT. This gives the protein CASSRSRGNTEAFF. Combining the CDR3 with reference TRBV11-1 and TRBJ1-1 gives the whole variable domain EAEVAQSPRYKITEKSQAVAFWCDPISGHATLYWYRQILGQGPELLVQFQDESVVDDSQLPKDRFSAERLKGVDSTLKIQPAELGDSAMYLCASSRSRGNTEAFFGQGTRLTVV.

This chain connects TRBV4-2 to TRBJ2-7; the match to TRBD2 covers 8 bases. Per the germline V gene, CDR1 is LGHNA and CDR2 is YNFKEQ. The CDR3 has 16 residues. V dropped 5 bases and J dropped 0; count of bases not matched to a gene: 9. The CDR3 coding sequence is TGTGCCAGCAGCTCCGGCCTGGCGGGGGGCTCCTACGAGCAGTACTTC. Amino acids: CASSSGLAGGSYEQYF.

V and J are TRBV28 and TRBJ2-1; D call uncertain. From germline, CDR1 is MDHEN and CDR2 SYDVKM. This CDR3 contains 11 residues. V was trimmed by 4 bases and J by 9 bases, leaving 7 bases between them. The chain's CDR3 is CASSSTGEQFF. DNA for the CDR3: TGTGCCAGCAGTTCTACTGGTGAGCAGTTCTTC.

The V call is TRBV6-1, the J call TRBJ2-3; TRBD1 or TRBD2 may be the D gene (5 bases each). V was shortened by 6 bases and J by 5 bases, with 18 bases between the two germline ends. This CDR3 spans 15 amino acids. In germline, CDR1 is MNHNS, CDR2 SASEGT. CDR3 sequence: CASSRDPNRGDTQYF. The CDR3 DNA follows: TGTGCCAGCAGCCGGGACCCCAACCGGGGAGATACGCAGTATTTT.

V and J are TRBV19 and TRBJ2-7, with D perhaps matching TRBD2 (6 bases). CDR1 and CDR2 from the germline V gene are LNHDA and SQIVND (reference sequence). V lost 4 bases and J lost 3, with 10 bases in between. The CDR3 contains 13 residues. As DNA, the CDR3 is TGTGCCAGTAGTAGGCAGGGAGGCTACGAGCAGTACTTC. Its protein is CASSRQGGYEQYF.

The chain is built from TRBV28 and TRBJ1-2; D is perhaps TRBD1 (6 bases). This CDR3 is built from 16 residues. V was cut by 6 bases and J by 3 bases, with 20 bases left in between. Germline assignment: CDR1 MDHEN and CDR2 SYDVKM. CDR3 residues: CASSLGGGGVDYGYTF. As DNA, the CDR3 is TGTGCCAGCAGCCTTGGCGGGGGGGGCGTCGACTATGGCTACACCTTC.

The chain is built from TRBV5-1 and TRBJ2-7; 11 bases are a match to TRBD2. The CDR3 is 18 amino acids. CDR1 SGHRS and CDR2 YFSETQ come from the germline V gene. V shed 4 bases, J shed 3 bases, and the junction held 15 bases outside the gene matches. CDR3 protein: CASSPRGTSGTGSYEQYF. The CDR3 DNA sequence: TGCGCCAGCAGCCCAAGAGGGACTAGCGGAACTGGGAGCTACGAGCAGTACTTC.

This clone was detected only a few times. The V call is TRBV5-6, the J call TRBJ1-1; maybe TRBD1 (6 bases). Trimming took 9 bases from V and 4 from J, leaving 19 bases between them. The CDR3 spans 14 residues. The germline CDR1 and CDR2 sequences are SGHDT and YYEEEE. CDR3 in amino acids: CANFITGRATEAFF. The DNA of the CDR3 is TGTGCCAACTTTATCACAGGGCGGGCCACTGAAGCTTTCTTT.

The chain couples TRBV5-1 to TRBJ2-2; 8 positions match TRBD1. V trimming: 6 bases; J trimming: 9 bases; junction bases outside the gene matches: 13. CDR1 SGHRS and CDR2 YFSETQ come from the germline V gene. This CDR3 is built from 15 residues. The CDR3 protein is CASTLFRQGNRELFF. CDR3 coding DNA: TGCGCCAGCACCCTCTTCCGACAGGGGAACCGGGAGCTGTTTTTT.

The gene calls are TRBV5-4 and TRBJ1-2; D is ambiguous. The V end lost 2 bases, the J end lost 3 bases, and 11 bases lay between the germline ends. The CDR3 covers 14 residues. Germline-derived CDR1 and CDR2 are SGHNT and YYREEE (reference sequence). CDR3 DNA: TGTGCCAGCAGCTTCCCGGGGAGGGACTATGGCTACACCTTC. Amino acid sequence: CASSFPGRDYGYTF.

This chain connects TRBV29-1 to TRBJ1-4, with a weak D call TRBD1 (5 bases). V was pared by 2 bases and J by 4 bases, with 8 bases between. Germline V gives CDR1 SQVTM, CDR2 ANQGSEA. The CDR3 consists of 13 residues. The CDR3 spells CSVERGDNEKLFF. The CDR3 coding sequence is TGCAGCGTTGAACGGGGGGATAATGAAAAACTGTTTTTT.

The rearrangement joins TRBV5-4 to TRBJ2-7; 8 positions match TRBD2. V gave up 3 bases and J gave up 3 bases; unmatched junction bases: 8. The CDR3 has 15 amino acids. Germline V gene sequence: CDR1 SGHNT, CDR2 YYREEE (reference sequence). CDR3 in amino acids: CASSWGSSGDYEQYF. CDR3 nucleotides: TGTGCCAGCAGCTGGGGTAGTAGCGGGGACTACGAGCAGTACTTC. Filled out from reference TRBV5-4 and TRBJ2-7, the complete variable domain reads ETGVTQSPTHLIKTRGQQVTLRCSSQSGHNTVSWYQQALGQGPQFIFQYYREEENGRGNFPPRFSGLQFPNYSSELNVNALELDDSALYLCASSWGSSGDYEQYFGPGTRLTVT.

CDR3 DNA: TGTGCCAGCAGCGAGGGACTAGCGGGGAGCTCCTACAATGAGCAGTTCTTC. It codes for CASSEGLAGSSYNEQFF. The V call is TRBV9, the J call TRBJ2-1, with 13 bases matching TRBD2. This CDR3 contains 17 residues. The trim removed 3 bases at V and 0 bases at J, leaving 3 bases unmatched. In germline, CDR1 is SGDLS, CDR2 YYNGEE.

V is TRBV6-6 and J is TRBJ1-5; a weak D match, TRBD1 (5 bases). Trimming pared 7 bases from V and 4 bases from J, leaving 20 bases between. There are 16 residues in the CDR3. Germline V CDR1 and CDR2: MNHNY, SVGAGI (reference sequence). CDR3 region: CASTSLGGGGNQPQHF. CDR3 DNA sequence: TGTGCCAGCACTTCACTAGGCGGGGGAGGGAATCAGCCCCAGCATTTT.

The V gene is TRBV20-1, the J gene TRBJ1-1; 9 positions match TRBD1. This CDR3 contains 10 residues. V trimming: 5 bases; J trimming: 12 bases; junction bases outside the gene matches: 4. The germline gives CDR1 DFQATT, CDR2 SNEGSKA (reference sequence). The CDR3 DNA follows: TGCAGTGCTGGGGACAGGGAGTCTTTCTTT. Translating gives CSAGDRESFF.

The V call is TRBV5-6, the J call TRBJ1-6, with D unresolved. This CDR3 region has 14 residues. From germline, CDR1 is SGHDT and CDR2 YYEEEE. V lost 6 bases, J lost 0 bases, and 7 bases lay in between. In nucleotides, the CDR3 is TGTGCCAGCACCGAGGGCTCCTATAATTCACCCCTCCACTTT. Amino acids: CASTEGSYNSPLHF.